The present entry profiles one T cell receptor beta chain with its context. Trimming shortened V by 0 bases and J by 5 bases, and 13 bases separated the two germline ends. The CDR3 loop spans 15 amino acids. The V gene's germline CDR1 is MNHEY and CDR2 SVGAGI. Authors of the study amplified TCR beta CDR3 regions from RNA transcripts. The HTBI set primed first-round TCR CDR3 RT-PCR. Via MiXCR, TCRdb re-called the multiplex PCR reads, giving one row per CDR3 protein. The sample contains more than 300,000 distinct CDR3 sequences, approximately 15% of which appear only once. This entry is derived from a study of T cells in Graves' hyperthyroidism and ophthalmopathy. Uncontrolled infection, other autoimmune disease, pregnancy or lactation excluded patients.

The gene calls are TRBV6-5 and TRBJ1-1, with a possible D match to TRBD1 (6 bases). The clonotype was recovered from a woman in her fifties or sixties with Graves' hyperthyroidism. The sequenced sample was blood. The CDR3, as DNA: TGTGCCAGCAGTTACTCAGGGGGGGAAGAGACTGAAGCTTTCTTT. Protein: CASSYSGGEETEAFF.